These 27 T cell receptor beta chains came from one sample sequenced in a study of cytomegalovirus exposure and HLA in healthy donors. Primers: 60 Vbeta forward and 13 Jbeta reverse. TCRdb keeps only in-frame clones here, not all; method: immunoSEQ multiplex PCR. The sample carries about 130,000 clones, around 77% recorded once. The sample comprised PBMCs. The source is a man under 40 in good health and CMV-seronegative.

This clone was seen a handful of times. The chain recombines TRBV5-8 with TRBJ1-3; 8 bases map to TRBD1. Germline V gene data show CDR1 as SGHTS and CDR2 as YDEGEE. The CDR3 covers 15 residues. V shed 6 bases and J 4 bases; nucleotides not matched to a gene: 9. For the CDR3, the DNA is TGTGCCAGCACCTACAGGGGGGGAGCAGGAAACACCATATATTTT. Translation: CASTYRGGAGNTIYF.

This chain connects TRBV7-6 to TRBJ1-1; 10 bases match TRBD1. Germline CDR1 SGHVS, CDR2 FNYEAQ. V lost 3 bases to trimming and J lost 6 bases; unmatched junction nucleotides: 7. CDR3 length equals 15 residues. The CDR3 bases are TGTGCCAGCAGCTTTAGGACAGGGGGGGTAGCTGAAGCTTTCTTT. Amino acid sequence: CASSFRTGGVAEAFF.

This chain links TRBV10-3 with TRBJ2-2; the D gene is possibly TRBD1 (7 bases). CDR1 is ENHRY, CDR2 SYGVKD, per germline. Trimming removed 5 bases at V and 1 base at J, with 14 bases between. The CDR3 is 16 residues long. The CDR3 region is CAISKGGGQNTGELFF. The CDR3 region has the DNA TGTGCCATCAGTAAAGGAGGGGGCCAGAACACCGGGGAGCTGTTTTTT.

The chain links TRBV18 to TRBJ2-3; possible D gene TRBD1, 6 bases. The CDR3 has 15 amino acids. CDR1 and CDR2 from the germline V gene are KGHSH and LQKENI. V was cut by 5 bases and J by 6 bases, with 18 bases left in between. CDR3 region: CASSGGLSGSDTQYF. DNA for the CDR3: TGTGCCAGCTCAGGGGGCTTATCCGGGTCGGATACGCAGTATTTT.

The chain has TRBV7-2 and TRBJ2-7; 11 bases fit TRBD2. This CDR3 is built from 16 residues. The junction had 8 bases not matched to a gene; V was cut back by 3 bases and J by 4 bases. Germline loops: CDR1 SGHTA, CDR2 FQGNSA. The CDR3: CASSLSSGGPIYEQYF. The CDR3 nucleotides read TGTGCCAGCAGCTTGTCTAGCGGGGGGCCCATATACGAGCAGTACTTC. The variable domain in full, with the rest retrieved from reference TRBV7-2 and TRBJ2-7, is GAGVSQSPSNKVTEKGKDVELRCDPISGHTALYWYRQSLGQGLEFLIYFQGNSAPDKSGLPSDRFSAERTGGSVSTLTIQRTQQEDSAVYLCASSLSSGGPIYEQYFGPGTRLTVT.

The chain uses TRBV7-2 and TRBJ2-1; TRBD2 matches at 8 bases. This CDR3 contains 16 residues. CDR1 and CDR2 (germline): SGHTA, FQGNSA. V lost 2 bases and J lost 6; bases outside the gene matches: 9. This CDR3 is CASSLPGGTRRNEQFF. The CDR3 region has the DNA TGTGCCAGCAGCTTACCGGGGGGGACTAGGCGCAATGAGCAGTTCTTC.

V and J are TRBV28 and TRBJ2-7, with D tentatively TRBD2 (7 bases). CDR1 MDHEN and CDR2 SYDVKM come from the germline V gene. Trimming removed 5 bases at V and 3 bases at J, with 17 bases between. CDR3 length: 15 residues. CDR3 in amino acids: CASSPLGGLFYEQYF. The CDR3 DNA reads TGTGCCAGCAGTCCACTGGGGGGGCTCTTCTACGAGCAGTACTTC.

This clone is a singleton in its sample. The rearrangement joins TRBV2 to TRBJ1-1; 12 nucleotides line up with TRBD1. The length of the CDR3 is 16 residues. The junction had 11 bases not matched to a gene; V was cut back by 8 bases and J by 4 bases. The V gene's germline CDR1 is SNHLY and CDR2 FYNNEI. This CDR3 is CASLGTGGQVVTEAFF. DNA of the CDR3: TGTGCCAGCCTCGGGACAGGGGGCCAGGTTGTCACTGAAGCTTTCTTT.

The chain carries TRBV2 and TRBJ2-1, with 11 bases matching TRBD1. V lost 1 base, J lost 9 bases, and 2 bases stayed unmatched. This CDR3 contains 14 residues. CDR1 is SNHLY and CDR2 is FYNNEI in the germline V gene. In DNA form, the CDR3 reads TGTGCCAGCAGTGAAGGGACAGGGGGCGGTGAGCAGTTCTTC. Encoded protein: CASSEGTGGGEQFF.

The chain has TRBV4-1 and TRBJ2-7, with unresolved D. CDR3 length: 16 amino acids. Germline CDR1 reads MGHRA; CDR2 reads YSYEKL. The V and J ends lost 1 base and 2 bases respectively, with 15 bases between them. The CDR3 sequence is CASSQGLTPSAYEQYF. The DNA for the CDR3 is TGCGCCAGCAGCCAAGGACTTACGCCATCCGCCTACGAGCAGTACTTC.

The rearrangement joins TRBV5-4 to TRBJ2-1; TRBD2 matches at 9 bases. The junction had 4 bases not matched to a gene; V was cut back by 0 bases and J by 0 bases. Germline V gene lookup returns CDR1 SGHNT and CDR2 YYREEE (reference sequence). The CDR3 contains 17 residues. Here the CDR3 reads CASSLDPLAGSYNEQFF. The CDR3 nucleotides are TGTGCCAGCAGCTTGGATCCACTAGCGGGCTCCTACAATGAGCAGTTCTTC.

The chain is built from TRBV5-1 and TRBJ2-3; the D gene is possibly TRBD1 (5 bases). This CDR3 has 15 residues. V lost 4 bases and J lost 1, with 13 bases in between. The germline V gene encodes CDR1 SGHRS and CDR2 YFSETQ. In DNA form, the CDR3 reads TGCGCCAGCAGCGGAGTCTCGACAGGCACAGATACGCAGTATTTT. This gives the protein CASSGVSTGTDTQYF.

The gene calls are TRBV6-5 and TRBJ2-3; TRBD1 matches at 7 bases. Germline CDR1 and CDR2: MNHEY and SVGAGI. The CDR3 runs 15 residues. Unmatched junction bases numbered 8, after V lost 2 bases and J lost 6 bases. The CDR3 DNA is TGTGCCAGCAGTTACACACAGGGGTTACACGATACGCAGTATTTT. It codes for CASSYTQGLHDTQYF.

The V call is TRBV5-1, the J call TRBJ2-5; a weak D match, TRBD1 (7 bases). V was clipped by 0 bases and J by 4 bases, with 13 bases between them. The germline V gene encodes CDR1 SGHRS and CDR2 YFSETQ. The CDR3 is 15 amino acids. Here the CDR3 DNA reads TGCGCCAGCAGCTTGGCCCGACAGGGAGGAGAGACCCAGTACTTC. Protein product: CASSLARQGGETQYF.

Concerning this clone: Other DNA sequences from this sample encode an identical CDR3 as well. This chain uses TRBV7-2 with TRBJ2-1; TRBD1 aligns across 9 bases. CDR3 length: 15 amino acids. Losses at the gene ends were 4 bases for V and 2 bases for J; bases not matched to a gene: 3. The germline V gene has CDR1 SGHTA and CDR2 FQGNSA. CDR3 in DNA: TGTGCCAGCAGCTCCCGACAGGGGGCCTACAATGAGCAGTTCTTC. It translates to CASSSRQGAYNEQFF.

This clone occurred once. V is TRBV4-3 and J is TRBJ1-4; D remains ambiguous. V lost 2 bases and J 5 bases, leaving 24 bases between the germline ends. Germline V gene lookup returns CDR1 LGHNA and CDR2 YSLEER. The CDR3 extends over 19 amino acids. CDR3 in amino acids: CASSQLAAVGRSGNEKLFF. The CDR3 region has the DNA TGCGCCAGCAGCCAACTTGCAGCCGTAGGCCGCAGCGGGAATGAAAAACTGTTTTTT.

The CDR3 region is CASRRQGSSYEQYF. The CDR3 nucleotides are TGTGCCAGCAGGAGACAGGGGAGCTCCTACGAGCAGTACTTC. This chain joins TRBV2 and TRBJ2-7; 8 nucleotides line up with TRBD1. There are 14 residues in the CDR3. Trimming cost V 6 bases and J 0 bases; bases outside gene matches: 4. Germline values: CDR1 SNHLY, CDR2 FYNNEI.

This clone was seen only a few times. The chain uses TRBV5-6 and TRBJ1-3, with TRBD1 identical over 7 bases. V was clipped by 4 bases and J by 4 bases; unmatched bases: 11. The CDR3 sequence is 16 residues long. The germline CDR1 and CDR2 sequences are SGHDT and YYEEEE. The CDR3 reads CASSGFRGSKGNTIYF. In DNA form, the CDR3 reads TGTGCCAGCAGCGGCTTCAGGGGGTCGAAGGGAAACACCATATATTTT.

This clone has only one observation. The chain couples TRBV6-4 to TRBJ2-1; 7 bases agree with TRBD1. From germline, CDR1 is MRHNA and CDR2 SNTAGT. The CDR3 sequence is 15 residues long. V lost 6 bases and J lost 3; bases outside the gene matches: 8. DNA for the CDR3: TGTGCCAGCAGCCTGGGACAGACTAACTACAATGAGCAGTTCTTC. This codes for CASSLGQTNYNEQFF.

The CDR3 DNA reads TGTGCCATCAGTGAGACAGGGGCTATCCACGAGCAGTACTTC. As protein: CAISETGAIHEQYF. J is TRBJ2-7 and V is TRBV10-3, with 7 bases that match TRBD1. Losses at the gene ends were 2 bases for V and 5 bases for J; bases not matched to a gene: 6. Per germline, CDR1 ENHRY and CDR2 SYGVKD. The CDR3 length is 14 residues.

This clone was observed a few times. The gene calls are TRBV5-1 and TRBJ2-7; a possible D gene is TRBD2 (6 bases). This CDR3 is 15 amino acids long. Germline CDR1 reads SGHRS; CDR2 reads YFSETQ. Trimming removed 0 bases from V and 3 bases from J, with 13 bases in between. DNA of the CDR3: TGCGCCAGCAGCTTGGGTTTAGGAGGGATCTACGAGCAGTACTTC. It specifies CASSLGLGGIYEQYF.

This sequence joins TRBV7-2 and TRBJ1-2; D perhaps matches TRBD1 (6 bases). Trimming left V 11 bases short and J 1 base short, with 17 bases between. This CDR3 comprises 14 residues. Germline V CDR1 and CDR2: SGHTA, FQGNSA. The CDR3 sequence: CAGKTTGHNYGYTF. The CDR3 nucleotides are TGTGCCGGAAAGACTACAGGGCATAACTATGGCTACACCTTC.

The rearrangement joins TRBV28 to TRBJ1-2, with 10 bases that match TRBD1. Germline V CDR1 and CDR2: MDHEN, SYDVKM. This CDR3 spans 16 amino acids. The junction had 10 bases not matched to a gene; V was cut back by 2 bases and J by 7 bases. CDR3 region: CASSLSRQGARIGYTF. CDR3 nucleotide sequence: TGTGCCAGCAGTTTAAGTAGACAGGGGGCGCGTATTGGCTACACCTTC.

The V gene is TRBV4-3, the J gene TRBJ1-4, with D unresolved. Trimming cost V 0 bases and J 6 bases, with 8 bases left between them. Per the germline V gene, CDR1 is LGHNA and CDR2 is YSLEER. This CDR3 region has 14 residues. The CDR3 sequence: CASSQDRYDEKLFF. CDR3 sequence (DNA): TGCGCCAGCAGCCAAGACAGGTACGATGAAAAACTGTTTTTT.

The chain is built from TRBV18 and TRBJ1-1; the D gene is possibly TRBD1 (5 bases). Between the trimmed V and J ends, which lost 3 bases and 3 bases, there was a span of 17 bases. The CDR3 sequence is 16 residues long. Germline CDR1 reads KGHSH; CDR2 reads LQKENI. The CDR3 DNA sequence: TGTGCCAGCTCACCGCAGTCCAAGGGGAAGGACACTGAAGCTTTCTTT. Its protein is CASSPQSKGKDTEAFF.

The V call is TRBV7-2, the J call TRBJ2-1; D is ambiguous. This CDR3 region has 13 residues. V was shortened by 0 bases and J by 6 bases, with 6 bases between the two germline ends. Germline CDR1 reads SGHTA; CDR2 reads FQGNSA. The CDR3 DNA follows: TGTGCCAGCAGCTTAGCTTTAATCAATGAGCAGTTCTTC. The encoded protein is CASSLALINEQFF.

The V and J genes are TRBV7-9 and TRBJ2-1; 11 nucleotides agree with TRBD2. J lost 5 bases, V lost 4 bases, and 10 bases had no gene match. Germline values: CDR1 SEHNR, CDR2 FQNEAQ (reference sequence). The CDR3 has 17 residues. Here the CDR3 reads CASSSSRLAGINNEQFF. For the CDR3, the DNA is TGTGCCAGCAGCTCCTCGCGACTAGCGGGGATCAACAATGAGCAGTTCTTC.